This TCR beta chain was retrieved from a study of blood T cell repertoires in COVID-19. Study summary: Specimens from acute and convalescent COVID-19 originated in the United States, Italy and Spain. T cells, B-cell-depleted T cells, or PBMCs supplied cDNA or gDNA.

How the authors handled the data: Estimated nucleated cell counts came from reference gene primer amplification. Sequencing was performed with immunoSEQ multiplex PCR; in TCRdb, only in-frame clones are kept and a portion is missing. Clone size and the V and J calls come from that table; the DNA yielded D and trimming. The sample contains about 98,000 clones, just under 85% of which appear only once. Sequenced: peripheral blood. This TCR derives from a man in his forties with active or convalescent COVID-19.

The CDR3 nucleotides read TGTGCCAGCAGCTTGGATCGGGGTGGGTCACCCCTCCACTTT. It yields the protein CASSLDRGGSPLHF. The chain combines TRBV5-6 with TRBJ1-6; no reliable D call. The CDR3 consists of 14 residues. V was trimmed by 0 bases and J by 10 bases, leaving 11 bases between them. In germline, CDR1 is SGHDT, CDR2 YYEEEE.